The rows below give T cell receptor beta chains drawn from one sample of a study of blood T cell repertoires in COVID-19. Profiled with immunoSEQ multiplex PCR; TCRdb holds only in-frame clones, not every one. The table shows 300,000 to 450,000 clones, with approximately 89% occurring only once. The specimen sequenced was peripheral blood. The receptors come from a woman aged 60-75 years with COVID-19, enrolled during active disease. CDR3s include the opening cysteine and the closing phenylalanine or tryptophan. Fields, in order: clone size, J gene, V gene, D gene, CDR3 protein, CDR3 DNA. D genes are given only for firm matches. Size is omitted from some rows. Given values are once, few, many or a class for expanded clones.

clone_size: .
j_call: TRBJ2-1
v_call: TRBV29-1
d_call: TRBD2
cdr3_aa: CSVLTSGGYNEQFF
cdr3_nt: TGCAGCGTACTTACTAGCGGGGGTTACAATGAGCAGTTCTTC

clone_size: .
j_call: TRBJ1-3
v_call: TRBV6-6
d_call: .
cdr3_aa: CASSLRDIGTIYF
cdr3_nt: TGTGCCAGCAGTTTACGGGACATCGGCACCATATATTTT

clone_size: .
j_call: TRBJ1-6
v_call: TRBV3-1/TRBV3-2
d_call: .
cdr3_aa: CASSHPGGRNSPLHF
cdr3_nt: TGTGCCAGCAGCCATCCCGGGGGGCGGAATTCACCCCTCCACTTT

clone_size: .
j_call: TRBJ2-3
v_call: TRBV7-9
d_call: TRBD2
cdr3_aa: CASSSLGGGGRTDTQYF
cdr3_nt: TGTGCCAGCAGCTCCCTCGGCGGCGGGGGTAGGACAGATACGCAGTATTTT

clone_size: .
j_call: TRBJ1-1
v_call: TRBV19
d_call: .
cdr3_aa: CATVGGGEAFF
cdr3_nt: TGTGCCACCGTGGGTGGCGGTGAAGCTTTCTTT

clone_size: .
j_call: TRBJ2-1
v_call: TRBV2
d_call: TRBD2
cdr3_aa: CASSEYARGAEQFF
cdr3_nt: TGTGCCAGCAGTGAATACGCGCGGGGGGCTGAGCAGTTCTTC

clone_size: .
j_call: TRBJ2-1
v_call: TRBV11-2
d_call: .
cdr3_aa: CASSSGVYNEQFF
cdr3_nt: TGTGCCAGCAGCTCGGGGGTCTACAATGAGCAGTTCTTC

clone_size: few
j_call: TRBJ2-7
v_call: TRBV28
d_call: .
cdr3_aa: CASSPLWRSYEQYF
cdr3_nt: TGTGCCAGCAGTCCCCTCTGGAGATCCTACGAGCAGTACTTC

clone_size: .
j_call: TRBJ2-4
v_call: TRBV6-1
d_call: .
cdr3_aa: CASSETQAAKNIQYF
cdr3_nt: TGTGCCAGCAGTGAAACCCAGGCCGCCAAAAACATTCAGTACTTC

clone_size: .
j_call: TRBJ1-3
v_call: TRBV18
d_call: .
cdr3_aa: CASSPTGYAGNTIYF
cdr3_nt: TGTGCCAGCTCACCAACAGGGTACGCTGGAAACACCATATATTTT

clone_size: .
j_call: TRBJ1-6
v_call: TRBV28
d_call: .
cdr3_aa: CASSSLKGSGSPLHF
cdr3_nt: TGTGCCAGCAGTTCCTTGAAGGGGTCTGGTTCACCCCTCCACTTT

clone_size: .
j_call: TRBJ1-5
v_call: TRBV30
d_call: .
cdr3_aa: CAWSGEVGAGRQPQHF
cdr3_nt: TGTGCCTGGAGTGGGGAGGTAGGGGCTGGACGGCAGCCCCAGCATTTT

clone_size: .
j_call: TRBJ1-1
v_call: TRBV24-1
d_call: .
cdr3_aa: CATPSGVEGTEAFF
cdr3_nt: TGTGCCACCCCAAGCGGGGTTGAAGGCACTGAAGCTTTCTTT

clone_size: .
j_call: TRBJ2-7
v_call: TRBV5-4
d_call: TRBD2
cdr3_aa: CASSLDAGGDEQYF
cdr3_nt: TGTGCCAGCAGCTTGGATGCGGGGGGAGACGAGCAGTACTTC

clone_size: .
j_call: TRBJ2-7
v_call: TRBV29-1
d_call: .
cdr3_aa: CSVVGTDSPYEQYF
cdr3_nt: TGCAGCGTTGTGGGCACGGACAGCCCCTACGAGCAGTACTTC

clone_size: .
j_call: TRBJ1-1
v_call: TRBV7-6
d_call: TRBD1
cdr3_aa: CASSRRGALNTEAFF
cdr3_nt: TGTGCCAGCAGCCGCAGGGGGGCCCTGAACACTGAAGCTTTCTTT

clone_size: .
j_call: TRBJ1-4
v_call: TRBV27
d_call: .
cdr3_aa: CASSTSTDPATNEKLFF
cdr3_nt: TGTGCCAGCAGTACATCCACAGATCCCGCAACTAATGAAAAACTGTTTTTT

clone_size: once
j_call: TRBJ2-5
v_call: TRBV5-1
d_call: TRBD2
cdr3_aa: CASTRGLALQETQYF
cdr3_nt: TGCGCCAGCACCCGAGGACTAGCGCTTCAAGAGACCCAGTACTTC

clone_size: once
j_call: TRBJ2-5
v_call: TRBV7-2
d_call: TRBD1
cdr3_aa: CASSPDRGWETQYF
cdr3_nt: TGTGCCAGCAGCCCCGACAGGGGCTGGGAGACCCAGTACTTC

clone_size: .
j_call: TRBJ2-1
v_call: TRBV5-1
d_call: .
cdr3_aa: CASNPGHPYNEQFF
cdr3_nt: TGCGCCAGCAACCCGGGACACCCCTACAATGAGCAGTTCTTC

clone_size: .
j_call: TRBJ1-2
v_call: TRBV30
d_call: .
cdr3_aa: CAWSVRRIYGYTF
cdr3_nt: TGTGCCTGGAGTGTACGGCGGATCTATGGCTACACCTTC

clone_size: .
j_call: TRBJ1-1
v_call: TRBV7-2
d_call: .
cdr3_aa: CASSSQGGVTEAFF
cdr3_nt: TGTGCCAGCAGCTCACAGGGAGGGGTCACTGAAGCTTTCTTT

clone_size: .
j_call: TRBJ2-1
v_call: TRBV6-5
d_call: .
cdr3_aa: CASRSYRPGDNEQFF
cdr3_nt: TGTGCCAGCAGGTCCTACAGGCCGGGGGACAATGAGCAGTTCTTC

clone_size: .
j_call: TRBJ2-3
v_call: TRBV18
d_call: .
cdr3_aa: CASQDSSTDTQYF
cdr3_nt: TGTGCCAGCCAAGACTCTAGCACAGATACGCAGTATTTT